This record concerns one T cell receptor (beta chain) sequence. This sample is drawn from a study of CD8 T cells in Susac syndrome. Sequencing of TCR beta covered CD8+ and CD4+ T cells obtained from blood. The control participants were healthy donors, and these controls were matched with respect to both age and sex. TEMRA cells were FACS-enriched, with CD8+ and CD4+ T cells isolated negatively. RNA totalling about 0.45 to 1 ug underwent reverse transcription with random hexamers. The method of amplification for TCR beta CDR3 was immunoSEQ multiplex PCR, covering 54 Vbeta and 13 Jbeta. MiXCR was run by TCRdb on the immunoSEQ multiplex PCR reads, yielding one entry per CDR3 protein. Among under 200,000 distinct CDR3 sequences, 90% to 95% were seen once, and the ten largest hold approximately 0.094%. CDR3 length equals 14 residues. Losses at the gene ends were 3 bases for V and 9 bases for J; bases not matched to a gene: 11. CDR1 and CDR2 (germline): DFQATT, SNEGSKA (reference sequence).

The TCR was taken from a human donor in good health. The rearrangement uses TRBV20-1 and TRBJ2-5, with TRBD2 matching over 9 bases. Source material: CD4+ T cells from PBMCs. DNA of the CDR3: TGCAGTGCTAGGGTTGCGGGAGGGCTTTGGTCCCAGTACTTC. As protein: CSARVAGGLWSQYF.